The subject of this entry is one T cell receptor (beta chain). The antigen is unknown. Only in-frame clones appear in the TCRdb table, and some are missing; sequencing was by immunoSEQ multiplex PCR. The data show some 160,000 clones, around 89% seen once. Per the germline V gene, CDR1 is SGHRS and CDR2 is YFSETQ. V was pared by 0 bases and J by 6 bases, with 7 bases of the junction left unmatched. This CDR3 comprises 16 residues. This sample is part of a study of cytomegalovirus exposure and HLA in healthy donors. Study-level background: It was reported in a later analysis that the same platform had been used for the approximately 120 validation repertoires as for the 666 first-cohort repertoires.

Overall study results and limits: The tendency of first-cohort TCR clusters to co-occur in the roughly 110 validation repertoires emerged from a later analysis. There were some public TCRs occurring in many donors, but most TCR sequences were rare.

This clonotype was obtained from a man aged 18 to 35 in good health and CMV-seronegative. Sequencing input: PBMCs. The V and J genes are TRBV5-1 and TRBJ1-4; TRBD1 agrees at 8 bases. For the CDR3, the DNA is TGCGCCAGCAGCTTGGGTTACGGGACAGGTTATGAAAAACTGTTTTTT. It is translated as CASSLGYGTGYEKLFF.